This entry lists 27 T cell receptor beta chains sequenced from one sample in a study of cytomegalovirus exposure and HLA in healthy donors. PCR was performed using 60 Vbeta and 13 Jbeta primers. Clones were sequenced by immunoSEQ multiplex PCR, and TCRdb holds only the in-frame ones, with some missing. Of under 200,000 clones listed, around 80% are singletons. Sequenced input: PBMCs. The source is a male donor in good health and CMV-seropositive.

In its sample, this clone was seen a few times. V gene TRBV27 combines with J gene TRBJ1-6, with D tentatively TRBD1 (5 bases). Trimming pared 3 bases from V and 7 bases from J, leaving 10 bases between. Germline V gene lookup returns CDR1 MNHEY and CDR2 SMNVEV (reference sequence). CDR3 length: 14 amino acids. The DNA for the CDR3 is TGTGCCAGCAGTTTTGGGACTGGGAATTCACCCCTCCACTTT. Translating gives CASSFGTGNSPLHF.

The gene calls are TRBV9 and TRBJ2-2; 12 bases fit TRBD2. The V segment lost 5 bases and the J segment 3 bases; nucleotides outside the gene matches: 11. The CDR3 sequence is 18 residues long. CDR1 and CDR2 (germline): SGDLS, YYNGEE. CDR3 region: CASREGASGRAHTGELFF. In nucleotides, the CDR3 is TGTGCCAGCAGGGAGGGGGCTAGCGGGAGGGCTCACACCGGGGAGCTGTTTTTT.

This clone was detected only a few times. The chain employs TRBV19 and TRBJ2-1; possible D gene TRBD1, 5 bases. This CDR3 region has 13 residues. The V end was cut by 5 bases, the J end by 3 bases, with 8 bases between. Germline V CDR1 and CDR2: LNHDA, SQIVND (reference sequence). Here the CDR3 reads CASSAGFYNEQFF. The DNA of the CDR3 is TGTGCCAGTAGTGCAGGGTTCTACAATGAGCAGTTCTTC.

The chain links TRBV7-6 to TRBJ1-5; 8 bases line up with TRBD1. Germline assignment: CDR1 SGHVS and CDR2 FNYEAQ. V trimming: 4 bases; J trimming: 6 bases; junction bases outside the gene matches: 11. This CDR3 is built from 16 residues. The CDR3 sequence is CASSSSGRDRTQPQHF. CDR3 bases: TGTGCCAGCAGCTCCAGCGGCCGGGACAGGACTCAGCCCCAGCATTTT. Variable domain in full (rest from reference TRBV7-6 and TRBJ1-5): GAGVSQSPRYKVTKRGQDVALRCDPISGHVSLYWYRQALGQGPEFLTYFNYEAQQDKSGLPNDRFSAERPEGSISTLTIQRTEQRDSAMYRCASSSSGRDRTQPQHFGDGTRLSIL.

This rearrangement joins TRBV28 to TRBJ2-3; tentative D call: TRBD2 (6 bases). The CDR3 totals 14 residues. The V and J ends lost 6 bases and 3 bases respectively, with 13 bases between them. Germline V gives CDR1 MDHEN, CDR2 SYDVKM. CDR3 bases: TGTGCCAGCAGCAGACTAGAGTGGACAGATACGCAGTATTTT. Its protein product is CASSRLEWTDTQYF.

The chain combines TRBV5-6 with TRBJ2-7; 9 bases map to TRBD1. Germline V CDR1 and CDR2: SGHDT, YYEEEE. The CDR3 has 15 residues. J gave up 2 bases and V 2 bases, and 5 bases lay outside the gene matches. The CDR3 sequence is CASSFTGTGTYEQYF. In DNA, the CDR3 is TGTGCCAGCAGCTTTACCGGGACAGGGACCTACGAGCAGTACTTC.

The CDR3 DNA follows: TGTGCCTGGAGTGTACAGTCCCAGCCCCAGCATTTT. Its protein is CAWSVQSQPQHF. The rearrangement uses TRBV30 and TRBJ1-5, with D unclear. Germline V CDR1 and CDR2: GTSNPN, SVGIG (reference sequence). V shed 0 bases and J shed 7 bases, with 7 bases lying between them. The CDR3 runs 12 residues.

The chain has TRBV19 and TRBJ1-5; the D is unclear. This CDR3 has 16 amino acids. Germline CDR1 is LNHDA and CDR2 is SQIVND (reference sequence). With 5 bases removed from V and 4 bases from J, the gap between germline ends came to 18 bases. CDR3 DNA sequence: TGTGCCAGTAGTCCCCCCTCCGGGGTGAGGAATCAGCCCCAGCATTTT. It codes for CASSPPSGVRNQPQHF.

This clone was found a few times. The DNA of the CDR3 is TGCAGCGTTGAACATAGACAGGGGTCCTATGGCTACACCTTC. As protein: CSVEHRQGSYGYTF. V gene TRBV29-1 combines with J gene TRBJ1-2; 8 nucleotides match TRBD1. Per the germline V gene, CDR1 is SQVTM and CDR2 is ANQGSEA. Losses at the gene ends were 2 bases for V and 4 bases for J; bases not matched to a gene: 6. The CDR3 sequence is 14 residues long.

This chain joins TRBV13 and TRBJ1-2; TRBD1 might be the D (5 bases). V gave up 10 bases and J gave up 4 bases, with 10 bases separating them. CDR3 length equals 11 residues. From germline, CDR1 is PRHDT and CDR2 FYEKMQ (reference sequence). This chain's CDR3 is CATQGIYGYTF. As DNA, the CDR3 is TGTGCCACCCAGGGTATCTATGGCTACACCTTC. Full variable domain (rest looked up from reference TRBV13 and TRBJ1-2): AAGVIQSPRHLIKEKRETATLKCYPIPRHDTVYWYQQGPGQDPQFLISFYEKMQSDKGSIPDRFSAQQFSDYHSELNMSSLELGDSALYFCATQGIYGYTFGSGTRLTVV.

The genes are TRBV7-2 and TRBJ2-1, with TRBD2 matching over 8 bases. The V segment lost 0 bases and the J segment 4 bases; nucleotides outside the gene matches: 2. CDR1 and CDR2 (germline): SGHTA, FQGNSA. This CDR3 is 15 amino acids long. The CDR3, as DNA: TGTGCCAGCAGCTTAGCGGCTAGCGGGTACAATGAGCAGTTCTTC. Amino acids: CASSLAASGYNEQFF.

This chain connects TRBV30 to TRBJ1-2, with a possible D match to TRBD1 (6 bases). The CDR3 runs to 11 residues. CDR1 is GTSNPN and CDR2 is SVGIG in the germline V gene (reference sequence). Trimming stripped 2 bases from V and 8 bases from J, with 9 bases between. DNA for the CDR3: TGTGCCTGGAGTACAGGGTCAGGCTACACCTTC. This sequence encodes CAWSTGSGYTF.

The V and J genes are TRBV30 and TRBJ2-5, with unresolved D. Germline CDR1 is GTSNPN and CDR2 is SVGIG (reference sequence). Trimming cost V 4 bases and J 0 bases, with 15 bases left between them. The CDR3 sequence is 15 residues long. The CDR3 sequence is CAWTPGSRHQETQYF. The DNA for the CDR3 is TGTGCCTGGACCCCCGGTTCGCGTCACCAAGAGACCCAGTACTTC.

This chain uses TRBV27 with TRBJ1-1; perhaps TRBD1 as D (5 bases). Germline loops: CDR1 MNHEY, CDR2 SMNVEV (reference sequence). The CDR3 length is 15 residues. V lost 8 bases and J lost 2, with 18 bases in between. The CDR3 region has the DNA TGTGCCAGCTATTCCCGGGGGATCGGAAACACTGAAGCTTTCTTT. Protein sequence: CASYSRGIGNTEAFF.

This clone was seen a few times. V and J are TRBV11-3 and TRBJ2-1; D is possibly TRBD2 (5 bases). Per germline, CDR1 SGHNT and CDR2 YENEEA. The CDR3 spans 16 residues. Between the trimmed V and J ends, which lost 3 bases and 0 bases, there was a span of 12 bases. The CDR3 coding sequence is TGTGCCAGCAGCTTGGTAGTCAGCGGCTCCTACAATGAGCAGTTCTTC. Its protein is CASSLVVSGSYNEQFF.

This rearrangement joins TRBV6-6 to TRBJ2-4; D possibly corresponds to TRBD1 (6 bases). Between the trimmed V and J ends, which lost 0 bases and 7 bases, there was a span of 7 bases. CDR1 and CDR2 (germline): MNHNY, SVGAGI (reference sequence). This CDR3 is 13 amino acids long. The CDR3 nucleotides read TGTGCCAGCAGTTACTCGCAGGGGAACATTCAGTACTTC. This gives the protein CASSYSQGNIQYF.

The V gene is TRBV5-6, the J gene TRBJ2-5, with a tentative D call TRBD1 (6 bases). Germline CDR1 and CDR2: SGHDT and YYEEEE. The CDR3 consists of 15 residues. Trimming took 2 bases from V and 0 from J, leaving 11 bases between them. CDR3 in amino acids: CASSLRRDNQETQYF. The CDR3 DNA is TGTGCCAGCAGCTTAAGAAGGGACAACCAAGAGACCCAGTACTTC.

This sequence joins TRBV10-3 and TRBJ1-5; 9 bases match TRBD1. This CDR3 has 15 residues. From germline, CDR1 is ENHRY and CDR2 SYGVKD. The V and J ends lost 5 bases and 6 bases, in that order; junction bases with no gene match: 8. For the CDR3, the DNA is TGTGCCATCAGTCCCGGGACAGGGATGGTTCAGCCCCAGCATTTT. Translating gives CAISPGTGMVQPQHF.

The chain is built from TRBV30 and TRBJ1-5; D unresolved. Per the germline V gene, CDR1 is GTSNPN and CDR2 is SVGIG (reference sequence). The CDR3 covers 15 residues. The V and J ends lost 0 bases and 4 bases respectively, with 13 bases between them. In DNA form, the CDR3 reads TGTGCCTGGAGTGTATCCCCTGCGATTAATCAGCCCCAGCATTTT. It codes for CAWSVSPAINQPQHF.

This clone was observed a handful of times. The genes are TRBV29-1 and TRBJ1-1; no reliable D call. V was pared by 2 bases and J by 4 bases, with 11 bases between. Germline V gene sequence: CDR1 SQVTM, CDR2 ANQGSEA. The CDR3 length is 13 residues. CDR3: CSVETQTGTEAFF. For the CDR3, the DNA is TGCAGCGTTGAAACCCAAACGGGCACTGAAGCTTTCTTT. Complete variable domain (other parts from reference TRBV29-1 and TRBJ1-1): SAVISQKPSRDICQRGTSLTIQCQVDSQVTMMFWYRQQPGQSLTLIATANQGSEATYESGFVIDKFPISRPNLTFSTLTVSNMSPEDSSIYLCSVETQTGTEAFFGQGTRLTVV.

CDR3 sequence: CASSLGGGGYEQYF. CDR3 nucleotides: TGTGCCAGCAGCTTAGGAGGGGGGGGCTACGAGCAGTACTTC. The chain joins TRBV11-2 to TRBJ2-7, with D perhaps TRBD2 (7 bases). Germline V gene lookup returns CDR1 SGHAT and CDR2 FQNNGV. V lost 1 base to trimming and J lost 3 bases, with 10 bases between them. The CDR3 sequence is 14 residues long.

The chain combines TRBV6-6 with TRBJ1-3; D is undetermined. CDR1 and CDR2 (germline): MNHNY, SVGAGI (reference sequence). The V gene lost 5 bases and the J gene lost 0 bases, with 11 bases spanning the gap. This CDR3 comprises 15 residues. CDR3 nucleotide sequence: TGTGCCAGCAGTCCGACTTACCGCTCTGGAAACACCATATATTTT. Protein product: CASSPTYRSGNTIYF.

As for this clone: Germline and junction disagree at one end, which may indicate a read error. The rearrangement links TRBV7-9 to TRBJ1-2; 7 bases fit TRBD1. The CDR3 is 15 amino acids. From germline, CDR1 is SEHNR and CDR2 FQNEAQ (reference sequence). CDR3 nucleotides: TGTTCCAGCAGCGTAGGGGGCGGACAATCCGATGGCTACACCTTC. It encodes CSSSVGGGQSDGYTF.

Here the CDR3 reads CASSLTEDYGYTF. The CDR3 bases are TGCGCCAGCAGTTTGACGGAGGACTATGGCTACACCTTC. The chain joins TRBV5-1 to TRBJ1-2; D ambiguous. V lost 5 bases, J lost 3 bases, and 11 bases lay in between. The CDR3 spans 13 residues. Germline values: CDR1 SGHRS, CDR2 YFSETQ.

This rearrangement joins TRBV29-1 to TRBJ2-1; D ambiguous. The germline V and J ends were trimmed by 7 bases and 7 bases, with 8 bases remaining between them. The germline CDR1 and CDR2 sequences are SQVTM and ANQGSEA. The CDR3 consists of 10 residues. CDR3 bases: TGCAGCGGGAGTATGAATGAGCAGTTCTTC. As protein: CSGSMNEQFF.

This rearrangement joins TRBV7-9 to TRBJ1-2; no reliable D call. CDR1 is SEHNR, CDR2 FQNEAQ, per germline (reference sequence). CDR3 length: 14 residues. V lost 6 bases and J lost 8, with 19 bases in between. The CDR3 sequence is CASSTNAVTRGYTF. The CDR3 bases are TGTGCCAGCAGTACGAACGCGGTGACCCGAGGCTACACCTTC.

This clone was picked up a small number of times. J is TRBJ1-2 and V is TRBV5-6; 8 bases are shared with TRBD1. Per germline, CDR1 SGHDT and CDR2 YYEEEE. The CDR3 totals 16 residues. With 0 bases clipped from V and 2 bases from J, the junction kept 6 bases outside the gene matches. CDR3 nucleotide sequence: TGTGCCAGCAGCTTGGCCGGGGCAGGGGGCAACTATGGCTACACCTTC. This codes for CASSLAGAGGNYGYTF.